These 27 T cell receptor beta chains share one sample of origin, sequenced in a study of OX40 agonist ivuxolimab in advanced cancers. Libraries were prepared by immunoSEQ multiplex PCR; TCRdb keeps only in-frame clonotypes and omits some of them. Of some 52,000 clones in the sample, 85% to 95% were seen once. Sequenced here: CD4+ or CD8+ T cells sorted from blood, sampled in a trial of the OX40 agonist ivuxolimab. These receptors all stem from an adult with an advanced solid tumor such as melanoma, head and neck, liver or kidney cancer.

The chain has TRBV28 and TRBJ1-1; 7 bases map to TRBD1. There are 15 residues in the CDR3. Per germline, CDR1 MDHEN and CDR2 SYDVKM. The junction had 8 bases not matched to a gene; V was cut back by 4 bases and J by 3 bases. The CDR3 loop is CASSSPRQGHTEAFF. Here the CDR3 DNA reads TGTGCCAGCAGTTCCCCCCGACAGGGCCACACTGAAGCTTTCTTT.

V usage is TRBV7-9 and J usage is TRBJ2-7; D is perhaps TRBD1 (5 bases). V lost 0 bases, J lost 0 bases, and 6 bases lay in between. The CDR3 spans 14 residues. Germline V lookup: CDR1 SEHNR, CDR2 FQNEAQ (reference sequence). The CDR3 region has the DNA TGTGCCAGCAGCTTAGCGGACACCTCCTACGAGCAGTACTTC. Residues: CASSLADTSYEQYF.

This sequence joins TRBV14 and TRBJ2-7; D not certain. Germline loops: CDR1 SGHDN, CDR2 FVKESK. Trimming removed 5 bases from V and 6 bases from J, with 14 bases in between. The CDR3 runs 13 residues. The CDR3 protein is CASSLIGPGEQYF. The CDR3, as DNA: TGTGCCAGCAGCTTAATAGGGCCCGGCGAGCAGTACTTC. The full variable domain, with the rest looked up from reference TRBV14 and TRBJ2-7, is EAGVTQFPSHSVIEKGQTVTLRCDPISGHDNLYWYRRVMGKEIKFLLHFVKESKQDESGMPNNRFLAERTGGTYSTLKVQPAELEDSGVYFCASSLIGPGEQYFGPGTRLTVT.

The chain uses TRBV7-6 and TRBJ2-1, with TRBD1 matching over 8 bases. Trimming at V came to 2 bases and at J to 5 bases, leaving 11 bases not matched to a gene. The CDR3 is 17 amino acids. Per germline, CDR1 SGHVS and CDR2 FNYEAQ. CDR3 DNA sequence: TGTGCCAGCAGCTTAAGTAGTCTCAGGGGGCTAGACAATGAGCAGTTCTTC. It specifies CASSLSSLRGLDNEQFF. Based on the CDR3 plus reference TRBV7-6 and TRBJ2-1, the full variable domain is GAGVSQSPRYKVTKRGQDVALRCDPISGHVSLYWYRQALGQGPEFLTYFNYEAQQDKSGLPNDRFSAERPEGSISTLTIQRTEQRDSAMYRCASSLSSLRGLDNEQFFGPGTRLTVL.

This sequence joins TRBV28 and TRBJ2-3; D remains unclear. V was shortened by 6 bases and J by 4 bases, with 11 bases between the two germline ends. From germline, CDR1 is MDHEN and CDR2 SYDVKM. The CDR3 has 13 amino acids. The CDR3 nucleotides are TGTGCCAGCAGCTCCGCTAGGGCAGATACGCAGTATTTT. Its protein product is CASSSARADTQYF.

The rearrangement uses TRBV29-1 and TRBJ2-2, with D unclear. This CDR3 spans 14 amino acids. V lost 4 bases and J 0 bases, leaving 9 bases between the germline ends. The V gene's germline CDR1 is SQVTM and CDR2 ANQGSEA. In DNA, the CDR3 is TGCAGCGTTGTACCTTGGGCGAACACCGGGGAGCTGTTTTTT. Residues: CSVVPWANTGELFF.

This chain connects TRBV13 to TRBJ2-1; TRBD1 is a possible D gene (6 bases). The CDR3 covers 15 residues. V was trimmed by 0 bases and J by 2 bases, leaving 8 bases between them. CDR1 is PRHDT and CDR2 is FYEKMQ in the germline V gene (reference sequence). The DNA for the CDR3 is TGTGCCAGCAGCTTAGGACAGGGTGCCTACAATGAGCAGTTCTTC. This codes for CASSLGQGAYNEQFF.

The chain uses TRBV5-1 and TRBJ2-1; D is unclear. CDR1 SGHRS and CDR2 YFSETQ come from the germline V gene. The CDR3 runs to 14 residues. The V end was cut by 0 bases, the J end by 3 bases, with 7 bases between. CDR3 nucleotide sequence: TGCGCCAGCAGCTTGGTAGCAGACTACAATGAGCAGTTCTTC. Encoded protein: CASSLVADYNEQFF.

The chain couples TRBV28 to TRBJ2-3; D may be TRBD2 (5 bases). V lost 4 bases to trimming and J lost 2 bases, with 13 bases between them. Germline CDR1 MDHEN, CDR2 SYDVKM. The CDR3 spans 15 residues. The CDR3 coding sequence is TGTGCCAGCAGTTACGACCTCGGGGACACAGATACGCAGTATTTT. This codes for CASSYDLGDTDTQYF.

The chain employs TRBV4-3 and TRBJ2-7, with TRBD2 matching 8 bases. This CDR3 is 15 amino acids long. Germline CDR1 LGHNA, CDR2 YSLEER. V dropped 0 bases and J dropped 3; count of bases not matched to a gene: 4. CDR3 region: CASSQDPAGGYEQYF. The CDR3 DNA reads as TGCGCCAGCAGCCAAGATCCGGCGGGAGGCTACGAGCAGTACTTC.

This clone is categorized as medium-sized. This sequence joins TRBV29-1 and TRBJ2-7, with 7 bases matching TRBD2. CDR3 size: 15 residues. Looked up from germline, CDR1 is SQVTM and CDR2 is ANQGSEA. Trimming removed 4 bases from V and 4 bases from J; junction bases left unmatched: 13. As DNA, the CDR3 is TGCAGCGTTGGACTAGCCCCAGGAGTTGGATACGAGCAGTACTTC. It translates to CSVGLAPGVGYEQYF.

The gene calls are TRBV13 and TRBJ1-1, with D possibly matching TRBD1 (6 bases). The CDR3 has 13 residues. The germline V gene encodes CDR1 PRHDT and CDR2 FYEKMQ (reference sequence). The V and J ends lost 5 bases and 6 bases respectively, with 13 bases between them. The CDR3 nucleotides are TGTGCCAGCAGCCGTACAGGGTTCTCTGAAGCTTTCTTT. It codes for CASSRTGFSEAFF.

The chain has TRBV5-6 and TRBJ1-5, with TRBD1 identical over 7 bases. Germline CDR1 and CDR2: SGHDT and YYEEEE. This CDR3 region has 16 residues. V gave up 4 bases and J gave up 0 bases; unmatched junction bases: 7. CDR3 region: CASSLLGQNSNQPQHF. CDR3 bases: TGTGCCAGCAGCCTGTTGGGACAGAATAGCAATCAGCCCCAGCATTTT.

The chain links TRBV20-1 to TRBJ2-1; D remains ambiguous. The V and J ends lost 5 bases and 7 bases respectively, with 9 bases between them. The CDR3 extends over 11 amino acids. Germline CDR1 reads DFQATT; CDR2 reads SNEGSKA (reference sequence). CDR3 sequence reads: CSAPDGNEQFF. DNA for the CDR3: TGCAGTGCTCCGGACGGAAATGAGCAGTTCTTC.

V usage is TRBV5-3 and J usage is TRBJ2-7; D is undetermined. TRBV5-3 counts as an open reading frame of uncertain function. This CDR3 contains 13 residues. V gave up 4 bases and J gave up 3 bases, with 11 bases separating them. In DNA form, the CDR3 reads TGTGCCAGAAGCCTGCGACCCATCTACGAGCAGTACTTC. It codes for CARSLRPIYEQYF.

V usage is TRBV19 and J usage is TRBJ2-3, with TRBD2 identical over 7 bases. V was pared by 6 bases and J by 0 bases, with 9 bases of the junction left unmatched. In germline, CDR1 is LNHDA, CDR2 SQIVND (reference sequence). The CDR3 loop spans 16 amino acids. CDR3 in DNA: TGTGCCAGTAGGGCTAGCGGAGGCCCCAGCACAGATACGCAGTATTTT. This codes for CASRASGGPSTDTQYF.

The CDR3 nucleotides read TGTGCCAGCAGAAGCGGACTGGGTCCTAATGAGCAGTTCTTC. Translation gives CASRSGLGPNEQFF. V and J are TRBV28 and TRBJ2-1, with D perhaps TRBD2 (5 bases). Germline loops: CDR1 MDHEN, CDR2 SYDVKM. V was clipped by 6 bases and J by 7 bases, with 16 bases between them. The CDR3 is 14 residues long.

V usage is TRBV7-9 and J usage is TRBJ2-6; no firm D call. Trimming shortened V by 5 bases and J by 0 bases, and 8 bases separated the two germline ends. The CDR3 runs to 15 residues. Germline V gene data show CDR1 as SEHNR and CDR2 as FQNEAQ (reference sequence). DNA of the CDR3: TGTGCCAGCAGCCCATCAGCCTCTGGGGCCAACGTCCTGACTTTC. Protein sequence: CASSPSASGANVLTF.

This chain connects TRBV7-6 to TRBJ2-1, with D perhaps matching TRBD2 (6 bases). Germline V gives CDR1 SGHVS, CDR2 FNYEAQ. The CDR3 extends over 16 amino acids. Trimming shortened V by 5 bases and J by 6 bases, and 20 bases separated the two germline ends. The CDR3 loop reads CASSPGSASVLNEQFF. As DNA, the CDR3 is TGTGCCAGCAGCCCGGGTTCGGCTAGCGTACTCAATGAGCAGTTCTTC. Combining the CDR3 with reference TRBV7-6 and TRBJ2-1 gives the whole variable domain GAGVSQSPRYKVTKRGQDVALRCDPISGHVSLYWYRQALGQGPEFLTYFNYEAQQDKSGLPNDRFSAERPEGSISTLTIQRTEQRDSAMYRCASSPGSASVLNEQFFGPGTRLTVL.

V usage is TRBV6-5 and J usage is TRBJ2-1; 10 bases map to TRBD2. The CDR3 runs to 15 residues. Germline CDR1 is MNHEY and CDR2 is SVGAGI. After removal of 2 bases from V and 8 bases from J, the junction contained 6 bases not matched to a gene. The CDR3 DNA follows: TGTGCCAGCAGTTACCTAGCGGGAGTAATCGATGAGCAGTTCTTC. Its translation is CASSYLAGVIDEQFF.

The V and J genes are TRBV5-1 and TRBJ2-7, with 12 bases matching TRBD2. V was clipped by 2 bases and J by 4 bases; unmatched bases: 7. This CDR3 region has 16 residues. Germline V gene sequence: CDR1 SGHRS, CDR2 YFSETQ. Here the CDR3 DNA reads TGCGCCAGCAGCTTCCGTCCCGGGACTAGCGGGTACGAGCAGTACTTC. Amino acids: CASSFRPGTSGYEQYF. The full variable domain, rest sourced from reference TRBV5-1 and TRBJ2-7, is KAGVTQTPRYLIKTRGQQVTLSCSPISGHRSVSWYQQTPGQGLQFLFEYFSETQRNKGNFPGRFSGRQFSNSRSEMNVSTLELGDSALYLCASSFRPGTSGYEQYFGPGTRLTVT.

V and J are TRBV19 and TRBJ2-7; D is ambiguous. Deletions cut 3 bases from V and 7 bases from J, with 22 bases between. From germline, CDR1 is LNHDA and CDR2 SQIVND (reference sequence). The CDR3 sequence is 16 residues long. The CDR3 sequence: CASSIDPRTSSVEQYF. The CDR3 coding sequence is TGTGCCAGTAGTATCGACCCCCGGACCTCCTCGGTGGAGCAGTACTTC. Supplemented by reference TRBV19 and TRBJ2-7, the full variable domain reads DGGITQSPKYLFRKEGQNVTLSCEQNLNHDAMYWYRQDPGQGLRLIYYSQIVNDFQKGDIAEGYSVSREKKESFPLTVTSAQKNPTAFYLCASSIDPRTSSVEQYFGPGTRLTVT.

The chain couples TRBV11-3 to TRBJ2-1, with D possibly TRBD1 on 6 matching bases. The CDR3 sequence is 15 residues long. Germline CDR1 SGHNT, CDR2 YENEEA. The germline V and J ends were trimmed by 2 bases and 3 bases, with 11 bases remaining between them. DNA of the CDR3: TGTGCCAGCAGCTTACACGGGGACAACTACAATGAGCAGTTCTTC. It is translated as CASSLHGDNYNEQFF.

The gene calls are TRBV28 and TRBJ1-1; the D is unclear. The CDR3 loop spans 12 amino acids. Trimming cost V 4 bases and J 3 bases, with 6 bases left between them. Germline CDR1 is MDHEN and CDR2 is SYDVKM. The CDR3 spells CASSSYYTEAFF. CDR3 sequence (DNA): TGTGCCAGCAGTTCATACTACACTGAAGCTTTCTTT.

The genes are TRBV5-1 and TRBJ2-1; D is uncertain. Trimming cost V 2 bases and J 0 bases, with 12 bases left between them. Germline V lookup: CDR1 SGHRS, CDR2 YFSETQ. The CDR3 spans 16 residues. The CDR3 DNA reads TGCGCCAGCAGCTTTTATCTGGTCGGCTCCTACAATGAGCAGTTCTTC. Protein product: CASSFYLVGSYNEQFF.

The chain links TRBV27 to TRBJ2-2; TRBD1 is a possible D gene (5 bases). V was pared by 2 bases and J by 3 bases, with 10 bases between. From germline, CDR1 is MNHEY and CDR2 SMNVEV (reference sequence). CDR3 length equals 15 residues. CDR3 residues: CASSLRGMDTGELFF. The DNA of the CDR3 is TGTGCCAGCAGTTTAAGGGGTATGGACACCGGGGAGCTGTTTTTT.

The gene calls are TRBV5-1 and TRBJ2-7; D might be TRBD2 (6 bases). This CDR3 region has 14 residues. V lost 2 bases, J lost 3 bases, and 12 bases lay in between. Germline loops: CDR1 SGHRS, CDR2 YFSETQ. Here the CDR3 DNA reads TGCGCCAGCAGCTTACCAACTAGCAGCTACGAGCAGTACTTC. The encoded protein is CASSLPTSSYEQYF.